The sequence of this TCR beta chain was determined in a study of shared clonotypes between healthy human individuals. The CDR3 consists of 14 residues. The germline CDR1 and CDR2 sequences are MNHNS and SASEGT. V lost 3 bases and J lost 1, with 8 bases in between. Study-wide results and limits: Read depth was anticipated to influence clonotype sharing among donors.

Notes on this clone: Its target is not known.

Data came from immunoSEQ multiplex PCR; TCRdb stores just in-frame clones and leaves some out. The sample carries 850,000 to 1,200,000 clones, roughly 70% recorded once. This TCR came from a man aged 18 to 30 in good health. The genes are TRBV6-1 and TRBJ2-3; D perhaps matches TRBD2 (6 bases). The specimen was memory CD4+ T cells sorted from blood. Specified subset: CD45RA-negative fraction. CDR3 nucleotide sequence: TGTGCCAGCAGTGATTGGGGGGGCACAGATACGCAGTATTTT. Amino acids: CASSDWGGTDTQYF.